These 15 T cell receptor beta chains were sequenced from one sample in a study of T cells in Graves' hyperthyroidism and ophthalmopathy. The CDR3 regions of TCR beta were amplified from RNA transcripts. A set of HTBI primers served as the primers for a first-round RT-PCR of the TCR CDR3. TCRdb reanalysed the multiplex PCR reads using MiXCR and keeps one entry per CDR3 protein. The sample consists of about half a million distinct CDR3 sequences, about 20% of them appearing once. The sample was blood. The receptors stem from a woman in her 70s with Graves' ophthalmopathy.

This clonotype was recorded at least ten times. CDR3: CASSLGGTNYGYTF. In DNA form, the CDR3 reads TGTGCCAGCAGTTTAGGGGGGACCAACTATGGCTACACCTTC. V usage is TRBV27 and J usage is TRBJ1-2; the D gene is possibly TRBD1 (5 bases). Trimming cost V 2 bases and J 2 bases, with 9 bases left between them. The CDR3 length is 14 residues. Germline V CDR1 and CDR2: MNHEY, SMNVEV (reference sequence).

This clonotype was picked up many times. The chain joins TRBV28 to TRBJ1-1, with 7 bases lining up with TRBD1. The CDR3 spans 13 residues. The ends lost 8 bases at V and 11 bases at J; junction bases unmatched: 14. Germline CDR1 is MDHEN and CDR2 is SYDVKM. CDR3 sequence: CASDQYQGVGAFF. The CDR3 DNA reads TGTGCCAGCGACCAATACCAGGGGGTAGGGGCTTTCTTT.

This clonotype was found a few times. This chain uses TRBV30 with TRBJ2-1; D uncertain. V was shortened by 2 bases and J by 7 bases, with 6 bases between the two germline ends. Per the germline V gene, CDR1 is GTSNPN and CDR2 is SVGIG (reference sequence). This CDR3 is built from 11 residues. CDR3 nucleotide sequence: TGTGCCTGGAGTTCCGTGAATGAGCAGTTCTTC. Protein: CAWSSVNEQFF.

This clonotype was counted ten times or more. This chain uses TRBV7-2 with TRBJ2-2, with 9 bases aligning to TRBD2. The CDR3 extends over 15 amino acids. Germline values: CDR1 SGHTA, CDR2 FQGNSA. The ends lost 2 bases at V and 7 bases at J; junction bases unmatched: 5. CDR3 region: CASSLIAGAVGELFF. As DNA, the CDR3 is TGTGCCAGCAGCTTAATAGCGGGAGCGGTCGGGGAGCTGTTTTTT.

This clonotype has just a few counts. The chain's CDR3 is CASSPTGTWTEAFF. The CDR3 DNA reads as TGTGCCAGCAGCCCAACAGGGACGTGGACTGAAGCTTTCTTT. The J gene is TRBJ1-1, the V gene TRBV3-1, with D perhaps TRBD1 (6 bases). The CDR3 length is 14 residues. Germline lookup yields CDR1 LGHDT and CDR2 YNNKEL (reference sequence). Between the trimmed V and J ends, which lost 4 bases and 5 bases, there was a span of 14 bases.

This sequence joins TRBV28 and TRBJ1-6; 8 positions agree with TRBD1. The CDR3 runs 16 residues. The V gene's germline CDR1 is MDHEN and CDR2 SYDVKM. V lost 2 bases, J lost 7 bases, and 7 bases stayed unmatched. CDR3 residues: CASSLILGTGNSPLHF. DNA of the CDR3: TGTGCCAGCAGTTTAATCTTGGGGACAGGCAATTCACCCCTCCACTTT.

The V call is TRBV12-5, the J call TRBJ1-3; no clear D. V shed 6 bases and J shed 1 base, with 22 bases lying between them. The CDR3 spans 18 residues. Germline V gene sequence: CDR1 LGHNT, CDR2 FRNRAP. This CDR3 is CASGGTRITPESGNTIYF. The CDR3 coding sequence is TGTGCTAGTGGAGGCACGCGGATAACGCCGGAGTCTGGAAACACCATATATTTT.

This clonotype was detected a few times. V and J are TRBV20-1 and TRBJ2-3; D might be TRBD1 or TRBD2, each matching 5 bases. Per the germline V gene, CDR1 is DFQATT and CDR2 is SNEGSKA (reference sequence). The CDR3 contains 14 residues. The ends were cut back, 5 bases at V and 0 bases at J, with 12 bases in the middle. Written as DNA, the CDR3 is TGCAGTGCTCCCACTGGGGGTAGCACAGATACGCAGTATTTT. Translation: CSAPTGGSTDTQYF.

The table lists this clonotype with a few counts. This chain uses TRBV6-5 with TRBJ2-2; possibly TRBD2 for D (6 bases). Germline V gene data show CDR1 as MNHEY and CDR2 as SVGAGI. The length of the CDR3 is 15 residues. With 1 base removed from V and 4 bases from J, the gap between germline ends came to 10 bases. Here the CDR3 DNA reads TGTGCCAGCAGTTACTTGGGGGGAGGCACCGGGGAGCTGTTTTTT. This codes for CASSYLGGGTGELFF.

This clonotype was observed a few times. This sequence joins TRBV12-3 or TRBV12-4 and TRBJ2-1; a possible D gene is TRBD2 (5 bases). The end of the DNA fits TRBJ2-7 better, so the J call may be wrong. The CDR3 sequence is 14 residues long. CDR3 sequence: CASSSTGSYNEQYF. CDR3 sequence (DNA): TGTGCCAGCAGTTCGACGGGGTCCTACAATGAGCAGTACTTC.

About this clonotype itself: The junction departs from the called germline gene at one end, perhaps through a read error. This rearrangement joins TRBV7-2 to TRBJ2-3; D is unresolved. The CDR3 extends over 13 amino acids. Looked up from germline, CDR1 is SGHTA and CDR2 is FQGNSA. CDR3: CASSQLPLDTQYF. CDR3 sequence (DNA): TGCGCCAGCAGCCAACTGCCCCTAGATACGCAGTATTTT.

In this sample, this clonotype turned up a few times. The CDR3 DNA reads as TGCAGTGCTAGAGGGCGGGAGACTGCTTCCCCTAATGAGCAGTTCTTC. It encodes CSARGRETASPNEQFF. V gene TRBV20-1 combines with J gene TRBJ2-1; 7 nucleotides line up with TRBD2. V was pared by 1 base and J by 7 bases, with 13 bases of the junction left unmatched. CDR3 length: 16 residues. CDR1 and CDR2 from the germline V gene are DFQATT and SNEGSKA (reference sequence).

In this sample, this clonotype turned up many times. The chain links TRBV20-1 to TRBJ2-7; 12 positions agree with TRBD2. With 1 base clipped from V and 5 bases from J, the junction kept 12 bases outside the gene matches. Germline V gene lookup returns CDR1 DFQATT and CDR2 SNEGSKA (reference sequence). The CDR3 length is 17 residues. Written as DNA, the CDR3 is TGCAGTGCTAGAGTTCCCGCTAGCGGGAGGGCCCTCGACGAGCAGTACTTC. Its translation is CSARVPASGRALDEQYF.

V usage is TRBV29-1 and J usage is TRBJ1-2, with 7 bases aligning to TRBD1. Trimming removed 1 base from V and 3 bases from J; junction bases left unmatched: 2. Germline values: CDR1 SQVTM, CDR2 ANQGSEA. The length of the CDR3 is 13 residues. This CDR3 reads CSVEGTGHYGYTF. In DNA form, the CDR3 reads TGCAGCGTTGAAGGGACAGGCCACTATGGCTACACCTTC.

The chain has TRBV6-5 and TRBJ1-2; perhaps TRBD1 as D (5 bases). CDR1 and CDR2 from the germline V gene are MNHEY and SVGAGI. V was cut by 0 bases and J by 10 bases, with 12 bases left in between. The CDR3 has 13 amino acids. CDR3 protein: CASSYSGQEVYTF. CDR3 sequence (DNA): TGTGCCAGCAGTTACTCGGGGCAGGAGGTCTACACCTTC.